The 5 T cell receptor beta chains listed next were all sequenced from one sample in a study of T-cell reconstitution after alpha-beta-depleted transplantation in children. The TCRbeta library incorporated unique molecular identifiers. TCRdb reanalysed the PCR reads using MiXCR and keeps one entry per CDR3 protein. The sample comprises just under 150,000 distinct CDR3 sequences, 8.8% of which are singletons, and roughly 18% rests with the top ten. Specimen: PBMCs, mostly from graft donor cells, collected 180 days after TCRalphabeta/CD19-depleted stem cell transplant. All receptors derive from a female patient younger than 10 who had a stem cell transplant for congenital amegakaryocytic thrombocytopenia, so the T cells may come from the graft donor.

The chain recombines TRBV20-1 with TRBJ2-7, with a possible D match to TRBD2 (6 bases). Per germline, CDR1 DFQATT and CDR2 SNEGSKA (reference sequence). The V and J ends lost 1 base and 4 bases respectively, with 8 bases between them. The CDR3 extends over 12 amino acids. In DNA, the CDR3 is TGCAGTGCTAGAGGGGGGAGGTACGAGCAGTACTTC. As protein: CSARGGRYEQYF.

The table lists this clonotype with many counts. The chain recombines TRBV15 with TRBJ1-1, with unresolved D. The CDR3 totals 15 residues. Germline V gene lookup returns CDR1 LNHNV and CDR2 YYDKDF (reference sequence). Trimming removed 0 bases from V and 1 base from J, with 9 bases in between. The CDR3 DNA sequence: TGTGCCACCAGCAGAGATCCGGGGAAGAACACTGAAGCTTTCTTT. Translating gives CATSRDPGKNTEAFF.

This clonotype was counted between two and nine times. The genes are TRBV5-1 and TRBJ2-3; 7 nucleotides line up with TRBD2. Germline V gene data show CDR1 as SGHRS and CDR2 as YFSETQ. J lost 2 bases, V lost 3 bases, and 9 bases had no gene match. This CDR3 has 16 residues. This CDR3 is CASSSRASGFTDTQYF. DNA of the CDR3: TGCGCCAGCAGCTCTAGGGCTAGCGGTTTCACAGATACGCAGTATTTT.

The genes are TRBV20-1 and TRBJ1-2; no reliable D call. The CDR3 has 14 amino acids. The V end lost 3 bases, the J end lost 3 bases, and 14 bases lay between the germline ends. Germline loops: CDR1 DFQATT, CDR2 SNEGSKA (reference sequence). CDR3 loop: CSASKKGFYYGYTF. The CDR3 DNA reads as TGCAGTGCTAGTAAAAAAGGGTTTTACTATGGCTACACCTTC.

This clonotype appeared many times. J is TRBJ1-2 and V is TRBV28; D not resolved. This CDR3 spans 14 amino acids. V lost 5 bases, J lost 4 bases, and 14 bases lay in between. Germline V gene sequence: CDR1 MDHEN, CDR2 SYDVKM. The DNA of the CDR3 is TGTGCCAGCAGTCTGGCCCGTACAAGCTATGGCTACACCTTC. Its protein is CASSLARTSYGYTF.